The next 23 T cell receptor beta chains were all read from a single sample in a study of blood T cells in healthy people across ages. Using a J-beta primer mix together with a sample-barcoded 5' primer, a second PCR was run for roughly 6 to 11 cycles. TCRdb fed the 5' RACE reads into MiXCR, producing one record per CDR3 protein. The sample lists hundreds of thousands of distinct CDR3 sequences, less than 45% occurring once. The sample comprised blood. These receptors were obtained from a man older than 75 in good health.

CDR3 in amino acids: CASSPGRTGTQYF. DNA for the CDR3: TGTGCCAGCAGCCCGGGGAGGACAGGGACCCAGTACTTC. The chain combines TRBV3-1 with TRBJ2-5, with a tentative D call TRBD1 (7 bases). The CDR3 loop spans 13 amino acids. Germline V CDR1 and CDR2: LGHDT, YNNKEL (reference sequence). Trimming took 4 bases from V and 7 from J, leaving 13 bases between them.

The chain joins TRBV10-3 to TRBJ1-2; D is unclear. With 3 bases removed from V and 5 bases from J, the gap between germline ends came to 13 bases. The germline gives CDR1 ENHRY, CDR2 SYGVKD. The CDR3 length is 14 residues. The CDR3 loop reads CAISDRTYTYGYTF. As DNA, the CDR3 is TGTGCCATCAGTGACAGAACATACACTTATGGCTACACCTTC.

The rearrangement uses TRBV20-1 and TRBJ2-1; 16 bases are shared with TRBD2. With the DNA end fitting TRBJ2-7 better, the J assignment may be wrong. CDR1 is DFQATT, CDR2 SNEGSKA, per germline (reference sequence). The CDR3 sequence is 16 residues long. The CDR3 loop is CSASGTSGRAYNEQYF. The CDR3 DNA reads as TGCAGTGCCTCGGGGACTAGCGGGAGGGCCTACAATGAGCAGTACTTC.

This clonotype was picked up a small number of times. The V call is TRBV6-1, the J call TRBJ2-5, with D uncertain. V was shortened by 1 base and J by 5 bases, with 11 bases between the two germline ends. Germline values: CDR1 MNHNS, CDR2 SASEGT. The CDR3 extends over 14 amino acids. CDR3 region: CASSEGVGRETQYF. CDR3 nucleotide sequence: TGTGCCAGCAGTGAAGGGGTCGGAAGGGAGACCCAGTACTTC.

With respect to this clonotype: The junction and the germline gene differ at one end; a read error may be behind it. The genes are TRBV7-7 and TRBJ2-1, with 12 bases aligning to TRBD2. Germline values: CDR1 SSHAT, CDR2 FNYEAQ (reference sequence). The CDR3 sequence is 16 residues long. The chain's CDR3 is CASSSTSGRTYNEQFF. For the CDR3, the DNA is TGTGCTAGCAGCTCCACTAGCGGGAGGACCTACAATGAGCAGTTCTTC.

The rearrangement links TRBV2 to TRBJ2-7; either TRBD1 or TRBD2 may supply D (5 bases each). V was cut by 8 bases and J by 3 bases, with 17 bases left in between. The CDR3 consists of 14 residues. Germline V lookup: CDR1 SNHLY, CDR2 FYNNEI. CDR3 sequence: CASLNPKGSYEQYF. CDR3 in DNA: TGTGCCAGCCTGAACCCAAAGGGGAGCTACGAGCAGTACTTC.

This CDR3 is CASSSHGQGNTDTQYF. The CDR3 nucleotides are TGTGCCAGCAGCTCGCACGGACAGGGTAACACAGATACGCAGTATTTT. The V and J genes are TRBV7-2 and TRBJ2-3; 8 positions agree with TRBD1. Germline CDR1 SGHTA, CDR2 FQGNSA. CDR3 length: 16 amino acids. J gave up 2 bases and V 4 bases, and 8 bases lay outside the gene matches.

This sequence joins TRBV4-2 and TRBJ2-4; TRBD1 or TRBD2 may be the D gene (5 bases each). CDR3 length: 16 amino acids. The germline V gene encodes CDR1 LGHNA and CDR2 YNFKEQ. V was pared by 4 bases and J by 0 bases, with 13 bases between. The CDR3 coding sequence is TGTGCCAGCAGCCTCGAGAGGGACCCAGCCAAAAACATTCAGTACTTC. Amino acid sequence: CASSLERDPAKNIQYF.

The chain uses TRBV28 and TRBJ1-2, with a weak D call TRBD1 (5 bases). V was trimmed by 7 bases and J by 5 bases, leaving 14 bases between them. The CDR3 is made up of 13 amino acids. The germline V gene encodes CDR1 MDHEN and CDR2 SYDVKM. The CDR3 reads CASTMGPSYGYTF. The CDR3 coding sequence is TGTGCCAGCACCATGGGACCGTCTTATGGCTACACCTTC.

This rearrangement joins TRBV7-2 to TRBJ2-1; TRBD2 agrees at 12 bases. Germline CDR1 and CDR2: SGHTA and FQGNSA. Germline trimming cut 1 base from V and 13 bases from J; bases unmatched to any gene: 17. This CDR3 contains 18 residues. In nucleotides, the CDR3 is TGTGCCAGCAGCTTAGTCCTAGCGGGGGGGCTGACGCGTCAGGAACAGTTCTTC. Its translation is CASSLVLAGGLTRQEQFF. Combining the CDR3 with reference TRBV7-2 and TRBJ2-1 gives the whole variable domain GAGVSQSPSNKVTEKGKDVELRCDPISGHTALYWYRQSLGQGLEFLIYFQGNSAPDKSGLPSDRFSAERTGGSVSTLTIQRTQQEDSAVYLCASSLVLAGGLTRQEQFFGPGTRLTVL.

CDR3 DNA: TGCGCCAGCAGCTCGAGGGGACAGGCAACCTACGAGCAGTACTTC. Translating it yields CASSSRGQATYEQYF. The chain has TRBV5-1 and TRBJ2-7, with TRBD1 identical over 8 bases. The CDR3 is 15 residues long. J lost 2 bases, V lost 3 bases, and 7 bases had no gene match. Germline assignment: CDR1 SGHRS and CDR2 YFSETQ.

This clonotype was seen ten or more times. The chain couples TRBV7-9 to TRBJ2-7, with D possibly matching TRBD2 (6 bases). V was shortened by 6 bases and J by 0 bases, with 12 bases between the two germline ends. CDR3 size: 14 residues. Germline CDR1 and CDR2: SEHNR and FQNEAQ (reference sequence). The CDR3 DNA follows: TGTGCCAGCAGTTACGGGACTTCCTCCTACGAGCAGTACTTC. This gives the protein CASSYGTSSYEQYF. The whole variable domain, filled in from reference TRBV7-9 and TRBJ2-7, reads DTGVSQNPRHKITKRGQNVTFRCDPISEHNRLYWYRQTLGQGPEFLTYFQNEAQLEKSRLLSDRFSAERPKGSFSTLEIQRTEQGDSAMYLCASSYGTSSYEQYFGPGTRLTVT.

The rearrangement joins TRBV20-1 to TRBJ2-3, with D possibly being TRBD2 (6 bases). Per the germline V gene, CDR1 is DFQATT and CDR2 is SNEGSKA (reference sequence). This CDR3 is built from 11 residues. The V gene lost 5 bases and the J gene lost 5 bases, with 8 bases spanning the gap. The CDR3 is CSAGTLDTQYF. CDR3 nucleotide sequence: TGCAGTGCTGGGACTCTAGATACGCAGTATTTT.

As for this clonotype: This may be a read error: a much more frequent sequence differs by one nucleotide. The chain combines TRBV2 with TRBJ2-5, with D perhaps matching TRBD1 (6 bases). The J call is uncertain, as TRBJ2-7 better fits the DNA end. This CDR3 spans 14 amino acids. The germline V gene has CDR1 SNHLY and CDR2 FYNNEI. The CDR3 DNA reads TGTGCCAACAGTGTACAAACAGGGTTCCACGAGCAGTACTTC. Its protein product is CANSVQTGFHEQYF.

V usage is TRBV14 and J usage is TRBJ2-1; 12 bases match TRBD2. V shed 3 bases, J shed 13 bases, and the junction held 10 bases outside the gene matches. This CDR3 spans 15 amino acids. The germline V gene has CDR1 SGHDN and CDR2 FVKESK. The CDR3 region is CASSQSLAGGETQFF. As DNA, the CDR3 is TGTGCCAGCAGCCAGTCGCTAGCGGGAGGGGAGACCCAGTTCTTC.

This clonotype has a count of ten or more. The rearrangement uses TRBV6-5 and TRBJ2-3; 8 bases fit TRBD2. CDR3 size: 15 residues. Per the germline V gene, CDR1 is MNHEY and CDR2 is SVGAGI. V trimming: 2 bases; J trimming: 3 bases; junction bases outside the gene matches: 4. CDR3 loop: CASSYGTSRTDTQYF. CDR3 coding DNA: TGTGCCAGCAGTTACGGGACTAGTAGGACAGATACGCAGTATTTT.

The rearrangement uses TRBV19 and TRBJ2-1, with TRBD1 as a possible D gene (5 bases). V was clipped by 1 base and J by 9 bases, with 7 bases between them. The CDR3 loop spans 12 amino acids. In germline, CDR1 is LNHDA, CDR2 SQIVND (reference sequence). CDR3 sequence reads: CASSIVRGEQFF. DNA for the CDR3: TGTGCCAGTAGTATAGTAAGGGGTGAGCAGTTCTTC.

The rearrangement joins TRBV29-1 to TRBJ2-1; D is undetermined. The J call could be wrong; TRBJ2-7 is a better fit for the DNA end. This CDR3 has 14 amino acids. Germline-derived CDR1 and CDR2 are SQVTM and ANQGSEA. This CDR3 reads CSVESRTSYNEQYF. The CDR3 DNA sequence: TGCAGCGTTGAAAGCAGGACCTCCTACAATGAGCAGTACTTC.

Many counts were recorded for this clonotype. The chain recombines TRBV7-2 with TRBJ2-1; 10 bases line up with TRBD1. Looked up from germline, CDR1 is SGHTA and CDR2 is FQGNSA. V was clipped by 4 bases and J by 8 bases; unmatched bases: 8. The CDR3 has 15 residues. CDR3 DNA: TGTGCCAGCAGCTATAGGACAGGGGGTCGAGATGAGCAGTTCTTC. It translates to CASSYRTGGRDEQFF.

The genes are TRBV12-3 or TRBV12-4 and TRBJ1-6; D may be TRBD1 (5 bases). The CDR3 contains 14 residues. V was trimmed by 2 bases and J by 7 bases, leaving 9 bases between them. The CDR3 loop is CASSLTTGNSPLHF. CDR3 DNA sequence: TGTGCCAGCAGTTTAACAACAGGAAATTCACCCCTCCACTTT.

This clonotype was detected many times. V and J are TRBV6-5 and TRBJ2-5, with 7 positions matching TRBD1. The CDR3 spans 13 residues. The V gene end was trimmed by 5 bases and the J gene end by 5 bases; junction bases not matched to a gene: 5. Germline V gives CDR1 MNHEY, CDR2 SVGAGI. CDR3 residues: CASSIQGIETQYF. CDR3 DNA: TGTGCCAGCAGTATACAGGGGATCGAGACCCAGTACTTC.

V is TRBV4-2 and J is TRBJ2-4, with 9 positions matching TRBD1. Germline CDR1 LGHNA, CDR2 YNFKEQ. J lost 6 bases, V lost 0 bases, and 6 bases had no gene match. CDR3 length: 16 residues. The CDR3 sequence is CASSQERQGGLNIQYF. CDR3 DNA sequence: TGTGCCAGCAGCCAAGAAAGACAGGGGGGCTTAAACATTCAGTACTTC.

J is TRBJ2-2 and V is TRBV6-2 or TRBV6-3; D unclear. CDR3 size: 13 residues. Trimming left V 2 bases short and J 4 bases short, with 5 bases between. Germline CDR1 reads MNHEY; CDR2 reads SVGEGT. The CDR3 DNA sequence: TGTGCCAGCAGTTACGACGGCACCGGGGAGCTGTTTTTT. The encoded protein is CASSYDGTGELFF.